The rows below give T cell receptor beta chains drawn from one sample of a study of OX40 agonist ivuxolimab in advanced cancers. Generated by immunoSEQ multiplex PCR, the TCRdb table keeps only in-frame clones and is missing some. The sample includes tens of thousands of clones, approximately 88% of them seen just once. Sequenced here: CD4+ or CD8+ T cells sorted from blood, sampled in a trial of the OX40 agonist ivuxolimab. These receptor sequences come from an adult with an advanced solid tumor such as melanoma, head and neck, liver or kidney cancer. CDR3s include the opening cysteine and the closing phenylalanine or tryptophan. Each record gives: CDR3 length, V gene, J gene, CDR3 protein.

11	TRBV7-9	TRBJ2-7	CASSPNYEQYF
15	TRBV9	TRBJ2-5	CASTSGAGGWETQYF
17	TRBV7-9	TRBJ2-1	CASSQSNSGDFEDEQFF
17	TRBV7-9	TRBJ2-7	CASSSGLAGRSSYEQYF
13	TRBV7-8	TRBJ1-1	CASSLVWGGEAFF
14	TRBV7-9	TRBJ1-3	CASSRTGSGNTIYF
15	TRBV4-1	TRBJ2-1	CASSQELAGHNEQFF
14	TRBV27	TRBJ2-7	CASSLGTGAGEQYF
15	TRBV14	TRBJ2-6	CASSPLSSGANVLTF
15	TRBV27	TRBJ2-1	CASSFGRSSYNEQFF
19	TRBV21-1	TRBJ2-3	CASSKRPLHRGRCTDTQYF
12	TRBV27	TRBJ2-1	CASSSQSNEQFF
15	TRBV9	.	CASSVGLAGPYEQYF